A selection of T cell receptor beta chains follows, all from one sample in a study of cytomegalovirus exposure and HLA in healthy donors. Profiled with immunoSEQ multiplex PCR; TCRdb holds only in-frame clones, not every one. This sample has some 350,000 clones, with roughly 87% found just once. Sequenced sample: PBMCs. All receptors come from a woman in her thirties in good health and CMV-seropositive. The CDR3 runs from the conserved cysteine through the conserved F or W. Fields, in order: J gene, clone size, D gene, V gene, CDR3 DNA, CDR3 protein. D genes are given only for firm matches. Where a row states a size, it is once, few, many or the class of an expanded clone; other rows omit it.

J gene: TRBJ1-1; clone size: once; D gene: -; V gene: TRBV6-5; CDR3 DNA: TGTGCCAGCAGTTACCTCGAAGGGGGAAGAGCTTTCTTT; CDR3 protein: CASSYLEGGRAFF
J gene: TRBJ1-2; clone size: -; D gene: -; V gene: TRBV5-6; CDR3 DNA: TGTGCCAGCAGCTTGGGGGCAGGGTCGAACTATGGCTACACCTTC; CDR3 protein: CASSLGAGSNYGYTF
J gene: TRBJ2-7; clone size: few; D gene: TRBD1; V gene: TRBV19; CDR3 DNA: TGTGCCAGTAGTAAACGGACAGGGGGCCCCTCCGAGCAGTACTTC; CDR3 protein: CASSKRTGGPSEQYF
J gene: TRBJ2-7; clone size: -; D gene: -; V gene: TRBV29-1; CDR3 DNA: TGCAGCGTTGCGGGGCGGGACAGCACCTACGAGCAGTACTTC; CDR3 protein: CSVAGRDSTYEQYF
J gene: TRBJ2-5; clone size: -; D gene: -; V gene: TRBV5-1; CDR3 DNA: TGCGCCAGCAGCCAGCTGACTAGACAAGAGACCCAGTACTTC; CDR3 protein: CASSQLTRQETQYF
J gene: TRBJ2-1; clone size: -; D gene: -; V gene: TRBV13; CDR3 DNA: TGTGCCAGCAGCGCAGACGGTCTAAGCTCCTACAATGAGCAGTTCTTC; CDR3 protein: CASSADGLSSYNEQFF
J gene: TRBJ2-3; clone size: once; D gene: -; V gene: TRBV29-1; CDR3 DNA: TGCAGCGTGTCAGGGGGGCCAGACAGGACAGATACGCAGTATTTT; CDR3 protein: CSVSGGPDRTDTQYF
J gene: TRBJ2-2; clone size: -; D gene: TRBD2; V gene: TRBV9; CDR3 DNA: TGTGCCAGCAGCGTAAAAGGACTAGCGGGCTCCACCGGGGAGCTGTTTTTT; CDR3 protein: CASSVKGLAGSTGELFF
J gene: TRBJ2-1; clone size: -; D gene: -; V gene: TRBV5-8; CDR3 DNA: TGTGCCAGCAGCTTGAAACAGTTCTTC; CDR3 protein: CASSLKQFF
J gene: TRBJ2-5; clone size: -; D gene: -; V gene: TRBV28; CDR3 DNA: TGTGCCAGCAGTTTACGTCGGGGTAGTCAAGAGACCCAGTACTTC; CDR3 protein: CASSLRRGSQETQYF
J gene: TRBJ2-7; clone size: -; D gene: -; V gene: TRBV4-1; CDR3 DNA: TGCGCCAGCAGCCAAGAGGGGACTCTCCCCCCCGGCTTC; CDR3 protein: CASSQEGTLPPGF
J gene: TRBJ2-3; clone size: -; D gene: TRBD2; V gene: TRBV25-1; CDR3 DNA: TGTGCCAGCAGTCTGCTAGCGGGAAGCACAGATACGCAGTATTTT; CDR3 protein: CASSLLAGSTDTQYF
J gene: TRBJ2-7; clone size: -; D gene: -; V gene: TRBV14; CDR3 DNA: TGTGCCAGCAGTGTCCATTGGGACGAGCAGTACTTC; CDR3 protein: CASSVHWDEQYF
J gene: TRBJ1-2; clone size: -; D gene: -; V gene: TRBV19; CDR3 DNA: TGTGCCAGTAGTCCCGCAGGAGGGGGCTATGGCTACACCTTC; CDR3 protein: CASSPAGGGYGYTF
J gene: TRBJ2-7; clone size: once; D gene: -; V gene: TRBV6-5; CDR3 DNA: TGTGCCAGCAGTTACTCGCTTCTGGGGCTGTACGAGCAGTACTTC; CDR3 protein: CASSYSLLGLYEQYF
J gene: TRBJ2-7; clone size: -; D gene: -; V gene: TRBV7-8; CDR3 DNA: TGTGCCAGCAGCTTTCAAGACGAGCAGTACTTC; CDR3 protein: CASSFQDEQYF
J gene: TRBJ1-2; clone size: -; D gene: TRBD1; V gene: TRBV9; CDR3 DNA: TGTGCCAGCGACAGGGGCAGTGGAGGTGGCTACACCTTC; CDR3 protein: CASDRGSGGGYTF
J gene: TRBJ2-3; clone size: -; D gene: TRBD2; V gene: TRBV28; CDR3 DNA: TGTGCCAGCAGTTTACCGCAGGGCGGGGGGGCGGAGATCCGCCAGTATTTT; CDR3 protein: CASSLPQGGGAEIRQYF
J gene: TRBJ1-2; clone size: -; D gene: -; V gene: TRBV6-5; CDR3 DNA: TGTGCCAGCAGACCCCGAGGGGAGTATGGCTACACCTTC; CDR3 protein: CASRPRGEYGYTF
J gene: TRBJ2-4; clone size: -; D gene: TRBD1; V gene: TRBV30; CDR3 DNA: TGTGCCTGGAGCGGACAGGGATGGAACATTCAGTACTTC; CDR3 protein: CAWSGQGWNIQYF
J gene: TRBJ1-2; clone size: few; D gene: -; V gene: TRBV29-1; CDR3 DNA: TGCAGCGTTGGGGGGAGCTATGGCTACACCTTC; CDR3 protein: CSVGGSYGYTF
J gene: TRBJ1-1; clone size: -; D gene: -; V gene: TRBV28; CDR3 DNA: TGTGCCAGCAGTCGATTGGGGCTGAACACTGAAGCTTTCTTT; CDR3 protein: CASSRLGLNTEAFF
J gene: TRBJ1-1; clone size: -; D gene: -; V gene: TRBV19; CDR3 DNA: TGTGCCAGTAGTCTGACTAGAGGGAGGACTGAAGCTTTCTTT; CDR3 protein: CASSLTRGRTEAFF
J gene: TRBJ2-2; clone size: -; D gene: -; V gene: TRBV7-9; CDR3 DNA: TGTGCCAGCAGGCGGAGTCAGGTCACCGGGGAGCTGTTTTTT; CDR3 protein: CASRRSQVTGELFF
J gene: TRBJ1-1; clone size: -; D gene: TRBD1; V gene: TRBV19; CDR3 DNA: TGTGCCAGTAGTATCGGGACAGACCCTGAAGCTTTCTTT; CDR3 protein: CASSIGTDPEAFF
J gene: TRBJ1-1; clone size: -; D gene: -; V gene: TRBV9; CDR3 DNA: TGTGCCAGCGGCGGGGCTGACACTGAAGCTTTCTTT; CDR3 protein: CASGGADTEAFF
J gene: TRBJ1-1; clone size: -; D gene: TRBD1; V gene: TRBV9; CDR3 DNA: TGTGCCAGCAGCCCCGGACAGGGGGCATCAGCTTTCTTT; CDR3 protein: CASSPGQGASAFF